This T cell receptor (beta chain) was profiled in a study of T cells and Merkel cell carcinoma outcomes. Points on this clone: What it recognizes is unknown.

The V gene lost 3 bases and the J gene lost 7 bases, with 12 bases spanning the gap. CDR1 is MDHEN and CDR2 is SYDVKM in the germline V gene. This CDR3 contains 13 residues. Repertoires were generated with immunoSEQ multiplex PCR, while TCRdb's copy carries only in-frame clones and drops some. The table lists about 15,000 clones, 80% to 90% of them singletons. Whole-study results and caveats: Repertoire plus T-cell density reportedly predicted Merkel cell carcinoma outcomes.

The sequencing sample was made of tumor tissue from Merkel cell carcinoma. The TCR was taken from a human donor with Merkel cell carcinoma. The chain employs TRBV28 and TRBJ1-1, with D possibly being TRBD1 (6 bases). CDR3 DNA: TGTGCCAGCAGTTTTTTTCAGGGGTATGAAGCTTTCTTT. The encoded protein is CASSFFQGYEAFF.